This T cell receptor (beta chain) appears in the sequencing data of a study of lymphopenia after photon versus proton radiotherapy. Regarding the study as a whole: In patients who died, overall survival fell as post-nadir TCR diversity dropped more. Post-nadir diversity loss with photons came from oligoclonal expansion, particularly CD8+ Temra cells.

Regarding this clone: Its cognate antigen is unknown.

Germline V CDR1 and CDR2: SGHTA, FQGNSA. Trimming took off 3 bases at V and 0 bases at J, with 12 bases between the two ends. This CDR3 has 16 amino acids. Data came from immunoSEQ multiplex PCR; TCRdb stores just in-frame clones and leaves some out. The table lists roughly 61,000 clones, roughly 87% of them singletons. The rearrangement links TRBV7-2 to TRBJ1-3; D is unclear. Sequences were derived from peripheral blood, sampled from a patient treated with proton-based radiotherapy. This receptor was identified in an elderly man with esophageal cancer. The CDR3 nucleotides read TGTGCCAGCAGCTTCGTCTACAGTCTCTCTGGAAACACCATATATTTT. Encoded protein: CASSFVYSLSGNTIYF.